The clone carrying this TCR beta chain was counted between two and nine times. Trimming cost V 4 bases and J 5 bases, with 9 bases left between them. Germline V lookup: CDR1 MNHNY, CDR2 SVGAGI (reference sequence). The CDR3 is made up of 13 amino acids. The entry originates in a study of blood T cell repertoires in COVID-19. Participants were aged about 18 to 89 years from around 24 US areas. Before being deemed recovered, Cohort 3 donors had two negative PCRs, clearance, or symptom resolution. Per the original data handling: Nucleated cell number was recorded as an estimate derived from reference gene primer amplification. Sequenced by immunoSEQ multiplex PCR; TCRdb stores in-frame clones only, minus some. V and J calls and clone size follow that table, whereas D and trimming were derived from the DNA. The sample has about 320,000 clones; 80% to 90% are singletons.

This sequence was found in a man younger than 45 who had recovered from COVID-19. This chain uses TRBV6-6 with TRBJ2-1; perhaps TRBD2 as D (5 bases). The sequencing sample was made of PBMCs or T cells enriched from blood (not recorded which). The CDR3 coding sequence is TGTGCCAGCAGTTTCGGTAGCGACAATGAGCAGTTCTTC. This sequence encodes CASSFGSDNEQFF.